The following is a T cell receptor beta chain sequence with its context. The data were taken from a study of blood T cell repertoires in COVID-19. Study details: The samples span acute and convalescent COVID-19 from the United States, Italy and Spain. Nucleic acid was either cDNA or gDNA, and it came from T cells, B-cell-depleted T cells, or PBMCs.

This CDR3 has 14 amino acids. CDR1 is MNHEY and CDR2 is SVGAGI in the germline V gene. V was pared by 8 bases and J by 0 bases, with 3 bases of the junction left unmatched. Original data processing: The assay estimated nucleated cells by amplifying reference gene primers. Produced via immunoSEQ multiplex PCR; TCRdb's table is partial and in-frame only. The V and J calls and clone size come from that table; D and trimming were worked out from the DNA. This sample has about 58,000 clones, with over 75% found just once. Sequences were obtained from peripheral blood. The V gene is TRBV6-5, the J gene TRBJ2-1; TRBD1 agrees at 8 bases. The clonotype comes from a man aged 40-55 years with active COVID-19. The CDR3 bases are TGTGCCAGCTGGGACAGGAGCTCCTACAATGAGCAGTTCTTC. It is translated as CASWDRSSYNEQFF.